Detailed here is one T cell receptor (beta chain). Antigen: not known. These data come from a study of cytomegalovirus exposure and HLA in healthy donors. Study-level results: Researchers catalogued around 150 TCR beta chains as cytomegalovirus-associated. As a later analysis revealed, most CMV-associated TCR beta chains appeared HLA-restricted.

The CDR3 is 15 amino acids. Germline lookup yields CDR1 SGHRS and CDR2 YFSETQ. V was clipped by 3 bases and J by 0 bases; unmatched bases: 1. With 60 Vbeta and 13 Jbeta primers, the PCR was carried out. Profiled with immunoSEQ multiplex PCR; TCRdb holds only in-frame clones, not every one. The sample carries 180,000 or so clones, over 65% recorded once. This clonotype was sampled from a woman in her sixties in good health and CMV-seropositive. V and J are TRBV5-1 and TRBJ2-3, with 10 positions matching TRBD2. The sample comprised PBMCs. The CDR3 nucleotides are TGCGCCAGCAGCTCTAGCGGGAGTAGCACAGATACGCAGTATTTT. Its protein is CASSSSGSSTDTQYF.